These T cell receptor beta chains were read from a single sample in a study of shared clonotypes between healthy human individuals. Measured with immunoSEQ multiplex PCR; TCRdb has only the in-frame clones, and not every one. This sample yields around 1.1 million clones, of which 60% to 80% are seen a single time; 0.89% belongs to the top ten. Specimen: memory CD4+ T cells from PBMCs. The receptors stem from a man between 18 and 29 years old in good health. Some clones in this sample may be carry-over from other donors' samples. CDR3s include the opening cysteine and the closing phenylalanine or tryptophan. The size field is filled for only some rows; it gives once, few, many or a size class.

clone size,V gene,J gene,CDR3 protein
NA,TRBV4-1,TRBJ2-5,CASSQVITVVETQYF
NA,TRBV4-2,TRBJ2-3,CASRDRARTDTQYF
NA,TRBV7-9,TRBJ2-6,CAGQPQAGANVLTF
NA,TRBV7-3,TRBJ2-7,CASSPKGAYEQYF
NA,TRBV6-5,TRBJ2-1,CASSYSLDGLAELF
NA,TRBV7-2,TRBJ1-2,CASSQRRDSYGYTF
NA,TRBV5-1,TRBJ1-2,CASSLDVINYGYTF
NA,TRBV27,TRBJ1-2,CATSGGRLYGYTF
NA,TRBV28,TRBJ1-5,CASSPTGTVNQPQHF
NA,TRBV30,TRBJ2-6,CACYGGSGANVLTF
NA,TRBV5-8,TRBJ1-1,CASRRSANTEAFF
NA,TRBV28,TRBJ2-1,CASSGTGFANSYNEQFF
NA,TRBV7-8,TRBJ1-2,CASSVDSSYGYTF
once,TRBV7-6,TRBJ2-5,CASSPGHQETQYF
NA,TRBV4-3,TRBJ2-3,CASSRTGTDTQYF
NA,TRBV4-2,TRBJ2-7,CASSQRSPPGQGAFRSYEQYF
NA,TRBV10-3,TRBJ2-1,CAISTRDRDNEQFF
NA,TRBV5-1,TRBJ2-7,CASSLGPAYEQYF
NA,TRBV6-4,TRBJ2-3,CASSDRGNTDTQYF
NA,TRBV21-1,TRBJ1-4,CASRRQGGCEKLFF
NA,TRBV28,TRBJ2-1,CASSFRPGQGKTYNEQFF
NA,TRBV18,TRBJ2-5,CASSSETQYF
NA,TRBV5-1,TRBJ2-7,CASSLGGTGGSYEQYF
NA,TRBV30,TRBJ2-1,CAWSTLAGAGNEQFF
NA,TRBV9,TRBJ1-4,CASSVDRGGEKLFF